This T cell receptor beta chain was obtained from a study of Graves' ophthalmopathy and Graves' hyperthyroidism. Overall study context: Researchers obtained peripheral blood at initial diagnosis, before any treatment had begun.

RNA transcripts were the template, and TCR beta CDR3 regions were amplified from them. HTBI primers primed a first-round RT-PCR, and a second-round multiplex PCR followed. MiXCR, applied by TCRdb to the multiplex PCR reads, yields one record per CDR3 protein. The data show approximately 210,000 distinct CDR3 sequences, 20% to 25% seen once. This clonotype was seen repeatedly, ten times or more. The CDR3 runs to 14 residues. Germline CDR1 reads SGHDT; CDR2 reads YYEEEE. Trimming cost V 4 bases and J 4 bases, with 11 bases left between them. In donors with ophthalmopathy, activity was moderate-to-severe, with CAS ≥3, NOSPECS ≥4 and duration under 3 months.

The specimen sequenced was peripheral blood. The chain couples TRBV5-6 to TRBJ2-2; D remains ambiguous. This clonotype was sampled from a woman between 50 and 59 years old with Graves' ophthalmopathy. The CDR3 DNA follows: TGTGCCAGCAGCCGCACCTCGGGCACCGGGGAGCTGTTTTTT. Translated: CASSRTSGTGELFF.